This entry describes one T cell receptor (beta chain). The junction and the germline gene differ at one end; a read error may be behind it. The germline V gene has CDR1 SGHTA and CDR2 FQGNSA. CDR3 size: 15 residues. The repertoire was sequenced with immunoSEQ multiplex PCR; TCRdb's copy has only in-frame clones and lacks some. The table lists 35,000 to 40,000 clones, roughly 85% of them singletons. The entry originates in a study of OX40 agonist ivuxolimab in advanced cancers. The chain couples TRBV7-2 to TRBJ2-7, with D unclear. This TCR was sampled from an adult with an advanced solid tumor such as melanoma, head and neck, liver or kidney cancer. The sample here was CD4+ or CD8+ T cells sorted from blood, taken in a trial of the OX40 agonist ivuxolimab. CDR3 amino acids: CASSLVRWAGSIPTF. DNA of the CDR3: TGTGCCAGCAGCTTAGTCCGTTGGGCAGGTTCCATACCAACATTC.